Included here is one T cell receptor beta chain sequence, with context. No antigen is known for it. These data originate in a study of shared clonotypes between healthy human individuals. In the original analysis: Junction-only immunoSEQ data arrived without quality scores, meaning filtering differed. Profiled with immunoSEQ multiplex PCR; TCRdb holds only in-frame clones, not every one. The V and J calls and clone size come from that table; D and trimming were worked out from the DNA. The sample has some 630,000 clones, 72% seen once. This CDR3 is 14 amino acids long. V lost 5 bases, J lost 0 bases, and 11 bases lay in between. Germline CDR1 is SGHDT and CDR2 is YYEEEE. Study outcomes and limitations: Rarefaction gave evidence that sorted-subset sequencing remained incomplete despite large depth. Larger estimated richness was generally recorded for naive subsets relative to memory subsets. Generation of non-shared clonotypes was less probable than generation of clonotypes shared by all four donors.

The specimen sequenced was memory CD4+ T cells sorted from blood. Subset here: CD45RA-negative fraction. This chain links TRBV5-6 with TRBJ2-5; perhaps TRBD1 as D (6 bases). This clonotype was sampled from a woman younger than 45 in good health. The chain's CDR3 is CASRQDRYQETQYF. CDR3 nucleotides: TGTGCCAGCAGACAAGACAGGTACCAAGAGACCCAGTACTTC.